The following is a T cell receptor (beta chain) sequence with its context. This clonotype was detected many times. The target of this receptor is not known. The sample holds no much larger clone one base away, and base qualities are not on file. The library was generated by 5' RACE. The sequencer listed for this sample is Illumina HiSeq 2500. A second PCR of about 7 to 12 cycles was performed with a sample-barcoded 5' primer and a J-beta primer mix. A template-switch 5' adaptor carrying 12 random nucleotides introduced a unique molecular identifier onto each TCR beta cDNA molecule. Each sample yielded at least 2.5 million CDR3-containing paired-end reads. All of the RNA was converted into first-strand cDNA using the Mint cDNA synthesis kit, with a TRBC-specific oligonucleotide serving as the primer. Following uracil-DNA glycosylase treatment, a first 18-cycle PCR with universal primers M1SS and BC2_uni_R was performed on all cDNA. Per the authors' processing: Normalization of each sample was performed by random selection of 1 million high-quality reads, each carrying a distinct molecular identifier. Reads with shared molecular identifiers were discarded instead of being binned into consensus sequences. CDR3 identification, clonotype clustering and error correction used MiTCR with a Q25 quality threshold and the strictest error-elimination algorithm. A nonparametric unseen species model using Euler transformation provided a lower-bound estimate of total TCR beta diversity. TCRdb reanalyzed the raw reads on its own, using fastp at Q25 for trimming and MiXCR for clone calling, and kept in-frame beta chains. All rows with the same CDR3 protein become a single entry with the most common DNA and genes. It is TCRdb's table, rather than the study itself, that gives the V and J calls and clone size. Across this sample there are roughly 1.7 million distinct CDR3 sequences, with about 32% seen only once. Approximately 10% of the sample is taken by the ten largest.

The germline V gene (reference sequence) sets CDR1 to DFQATT and CDR2 to SNEGSKA. The CDR3 measures 12 amino acids from cysteine to phenylalanine. Only CDR3 DNA remains: 36 bases, in frame from the first base. V loses 8 bases at its end and J loses 9 bases; junction bases beyond the gene matches: 11. Donors were roughly 40 systemically healthy Caucasian individuals from Russia aged roughly 6 to 90 years. Ten milliliters of peripheral blood were collected from each donor into EDTA-treated Vacutainer tubes. Ficoll-Paque density-gradient centrifugation was used to isolate PBMCs, with at least 6 million per sample. Total RNA was extracted from PBMCs with Trizol reagent, with at least 6 micrograms obtained per sample. Naive CD45RAhigh/CD27high T cell percentages were measured by flow cytometry on a PBMC aliquot from every donor. The sample originates from a study of blood T cells in healthy people across ages (dated by TCRdb to 2015 to 2017). In terms of the full investigation: In model experiments, template switching captured roughly one uniquely barcoded TCR beta cDNA molecule for every two T cells. Using deep sequencing normalized with unique cDNA molecular identifiers, the study measured how TCR beta repertoire diversity changes with age. The donors were split into four age groups: young (average about 15 years), middle-aged (39), aged (approximately 59) and long-lived (approximately 80). To avoid experimental bias, donors of different ages were distributed randomly across sequencing lanes. Two additional independent replicas of 1 million unique cDNA reads from the same blood draw were analyzed for two donors (one aged 18 to 30 and one aged 80 or older).

Results the study describes overall, beyond this receptor: Estimates of total diversity based on one million sequenced T cells were considered lower bounds and underestimates. Bulk unsorted PBMC profiling prevented conclusive comparison of naive and antigen-experienced compartments. The percentage of naive T cells measured by flow cytometry correlated strongly with observed TCR beta diversity. Donor CMV infection status was unknown, potentially confounding age-related changes in expanded clonotypes. Compared with the aged group, more naive CD4+ T cells, fewer expanded clones and increased TCR diversity were shown by the long-lived group, suggesting age selection. As age increased, observed TCR beta diversity per million T cells dropped in a roughly linear way, and a significant reduction was already evident by age 40.

The chain couples TRBV20-1 to TRBJ2-7, and 9 bases in between align with TRBD2. The origin of this receptor is a woman aged 30 to 39 in good health. The source material was blood. The CDR3 protein is CSSPGLANVQYF. The nucleotides read TGCAGTTCCCCGGGACTAGCAAATGTGCAGTACTTC.